This is a list of T cell receptor beta chains from one sample in a study of T cell responses to AZD1222 COVID-19 vaccine. Method: immunoSEQ multiplex PCR; TCRdb's copy keeps in-frame clones and lacks some. The table records some 74,000 clones, nearly 90% of them present only once. Sequences were derived from peripheral blood, sampled 28 days after the second AZD1222 dose. Receptors were obtained from an adult who received the AZD1222 COVID-19 vaccine. CDR3s include the opening cysteine and the closing phenylalanine or tryptophan. Fields, in order: D gene, V gene, J gene, clone size, CDR3 protein, CDR3 DNA. A D gene is named only where the DNA matches it firmly. The size field is filled for only some rows; it gives once, few, many or a size class.

>NA|TRBV19|TRBJ1-5|NA
CASSITRGRQPQHF
TGTGCCAGTAGTATAACCAGGGGTAGACAGCCCCAGCATTTT
>NA|TRBV19|TRBJ1-6|NA
CASRPGPINSPLHF
TGTGCCAGTAGGCCGGGACCGATCAATTCACCCCTCCACTTT
>NA|TRBV15|TRBJ2-7|NA
CATRRGGTAAEQYF
TGTGCCACCAGACGGGGGGGGACAGCCGCCGAGCAGTACTTC
>TRBD1|TRBV6-1|TRBJ2-7|NA
CASSGQGGSYEQYF
TGTGCCAGCAGTGGACAGGGGGGCTCCTACGAGCAGTACTTC
>NA|TRBV4-2|TRBJ1-4|few
CASSQEGAGAVEKLFF
TGTGCCAGCAGCCAAGAGGGGGCAGGTGCGGTTGAAAAACTGTTTTTT
>NA|TRBV2|TRBJ2-1|NA
CASLRTAYNEQFF
TGTGCCAGCCTCCGGACAGCCTACAATGAGCAGTTCTTC
>TRBD1|TRBV30|TRBJ1-1|NA
CATRTGYEAFF
TGTGCCACTCGGACAGGGTATGAAGCTTTCTTT
>TRBD2|TRBV9|TRBJ2-1|NA
CASSGGTSGNEQFF
TGTGCCAGCAGCGGTGGGACTAGCGGGAATGAGCAGTTCTTC
>NA|TRBV12-3/TRBV12-4|TRBJ1-2|NA
CASSFRANYGYTF
TGTGCCAGCAGTTTTAGGGCGAACTATGGCTACACCTTC
>NA|TRBV9|TRBJ2-1|NA
CASSPLRDSSSYNEQFF
TGTGCCAGCAGCCCTCTCCGGGACTCAAGCTCCTACAATGAGCAGTTCTTC
>NA|TRBV7-7|TRBJ2-2|few
CASSQQGRGGELFF
TGTGCTAGCAGCCAACAGGGAAGGGGCGGGGAGCTGTTTTTT
>TRBD1|TRBV15|TRBJ1-2|NA
CATSRLQRTGNYGYTF
TGTGCCACCAGCAGACTACAACGGACAGGGAACTATGGCTACACCTTC
>NA|TRBV19|TRBJ2-1|NA
CASSMGGIQGGIDEQFF
TGTGCCAGTAGTATGGGGGGAATCCAGGGCGGGATCGATGAGCAGTTCTTC
>NA|TRBV7-8|TRBJ1-5|NA
CASSLAAVLGNQPQHF
TGTGCCAGCAGCTTAGCGGCTGTTCTTGGCAATCAGCCCCAGCATTTT
>NA|TRBV14|TRBJ1-1|NA
CASSQGANTEAFF
TGTGCCAGCAGCCAAGGGGCCAACACTGAAGCTTTCTTT
>TRBD1|TRBV3-1/TRBV3-2|TRBJ2-7|NA
CASSKGQSQSSYEQYF
TGTGCCAGCAGCAAGGGACAGTCTCAAAGCTCCTACGAGCAGTACTTC
>TRBD2|TRBV7-9|TRBJ2-4|NA
CASSLPAGGLAKNIQYF
TGTGCCAGCAGCTTACCAGCGGGAGGGTTAGCCAAAAACATTCAGTACTTC
>NA|TRBV6-6|TRBJ1-2|once
CASSLNGDYGYTF
TGTGCCAGCAGCCTCAATGGGGACTATGGCTACACCTTC
>NA|TRBV6-5|TRBJ1-4|few
CASSYSQRAREKLFF
TGTGCCAGCAGTTACTCCCAACGGGCCCGTGAAAAACTGTTTTTT
>NA|TRBV20-1|TRBJ2-5|few
CSGALSKTQYF
TGCAGTGGGGCCCTTTCGAAGACCCAGTACTTC
>NA|TRBV3-1/TRBV3-2|TRBJ1-5|NA
CASSQGASGNQPQHF
TGTGCCAGCAGCCAAGGCGCCTCGGGCAATCAGCCCCAGCATTTT
>NA|TRBV6-5|TRBJ1-2|NA
CASSTSGNYGYTF
NA
>NA|TRBV30|TRBJ1-2|NA
CAWSRGYVYTF
TGTGCCTGGAGTAGGGGGTATGTCTACACCTTC
>TRBD1|TRBV6-5|TRBJ2-2|NA
CASSKDRGLTGELFF
TGTGCCAGCAGTAAGGACAGGGGGCTGACCGGGGAGCTGTTTTTT
>NA|TRBV12-3/TRBV12-4|TRBJ1-1|NA
CASSLERNTEAFF
TGTGCCAGCAGTTTAGAAAGGAACACTGAAGCTTTCTTT
>NA|TRBV28|TRBJ1-5|NA
CASSLTGPNQPQHF
TGTGCCAGCAGTCTGACAGGCCCCAATCAGCCCCAGCATTTT